These 2 T cell receptor beta chains were all obtained from the same sample, sequenced in a study of T-cell reconstitution after alpha-beta-depleted transplantation in children. Unique molecular identifiers were used in preparing the TCRbeta library. Each CDR3 protein is one row after TCRdb ran MiXCR on the PCR reads. Among about 610,000 distinct CDR3 sequences listed, 8% to 11% were seen once. Sequencing was performed on PBMCs from the stem cell graft donor, taken from the stem cell graft. All receptors come from a human donor who donated a stem cell graft to a child with acute myeloid leukemia.

This clonotype occurred a few times. This chain joins TRBV4-3 and TRBJ2-7; possibly TRBD1 for D (6 bases). The length of the CDR3 is 14 residues. Per germline, CDR1 LGHNA and CDR2 YSLEER. Between the trimmed V and J ends, which lost 1 base and 2 bases, there was a span of 9 bases. The CDR3, as DNA: TGCGCCAGCAGCCAAGTTGACAGGCCCTACGAGCAGTACTTC. Its protein is CASSQVDRPYEQYF.

This clonotype was picked up many times. The genes are TRBV29-1 and TRBJ2-5, with D maybe TRBD1 (6 bases). The ends were cut back, 6 bases at V and 1 base at J, with 15 bases in the middle. CDR3 length equals 14 residues. The germline gives CDR1 SQVTM, CDR2 ANQGSEA. CDR3 coding DNA: TGCAGCGTAACTCCTCAGGGGCCCCAAGAGACCCAGTACTTC. This gives the protein CSVTPQGPQETQYF.